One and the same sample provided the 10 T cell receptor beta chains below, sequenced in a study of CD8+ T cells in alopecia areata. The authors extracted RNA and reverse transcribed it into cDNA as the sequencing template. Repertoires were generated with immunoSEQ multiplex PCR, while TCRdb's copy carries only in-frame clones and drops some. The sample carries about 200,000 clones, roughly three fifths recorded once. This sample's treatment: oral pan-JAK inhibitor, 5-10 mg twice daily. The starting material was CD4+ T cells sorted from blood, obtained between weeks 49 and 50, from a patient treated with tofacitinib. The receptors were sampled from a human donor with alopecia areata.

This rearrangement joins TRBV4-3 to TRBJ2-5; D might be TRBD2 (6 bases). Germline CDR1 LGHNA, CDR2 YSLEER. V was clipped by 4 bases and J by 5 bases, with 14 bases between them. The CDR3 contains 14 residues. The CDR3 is CASSPTGEWETQYF. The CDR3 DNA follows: TGCGCCAGCAGCCCTACGGGAGAGTGGGAGACCCAGTACTTC.

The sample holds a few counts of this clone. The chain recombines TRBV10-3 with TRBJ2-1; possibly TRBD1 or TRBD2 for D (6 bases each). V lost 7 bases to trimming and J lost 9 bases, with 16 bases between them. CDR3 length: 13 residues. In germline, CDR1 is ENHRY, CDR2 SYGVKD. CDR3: CAINPGAQAEQFF. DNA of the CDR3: TGTGCCATCAATCCGGGGGCGCAGGCTGAGCAGTTCTTC.

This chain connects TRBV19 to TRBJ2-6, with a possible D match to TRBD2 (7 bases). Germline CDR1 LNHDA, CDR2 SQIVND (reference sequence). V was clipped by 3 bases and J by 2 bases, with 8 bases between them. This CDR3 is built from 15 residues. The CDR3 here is CASSIGGPGANVLTF. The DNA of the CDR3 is TGTGCCAGTAGTATCGGGGGGCCTGGGGCCAACGTCCTGACTTTC. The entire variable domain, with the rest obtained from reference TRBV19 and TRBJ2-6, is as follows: DGGITQSPKYLFRKEGQNVTLSCEQNLNHDAMYWYRQDPGQGLRLIYYSQIVNDFQKGDIAEGYSVSREKKESFPLTVTSAQKNPTAFYLCASSIGGPGANVLTFGAGSRLTVL.

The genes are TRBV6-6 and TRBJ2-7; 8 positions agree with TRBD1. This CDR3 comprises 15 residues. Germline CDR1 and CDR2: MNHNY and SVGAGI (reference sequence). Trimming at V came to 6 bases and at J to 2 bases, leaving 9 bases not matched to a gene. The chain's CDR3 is CASSTGTGGTYEQYF. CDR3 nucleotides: TGTGCCAGCAGCACCGGGACAGGCGGGACCTACGAGCAGTACTTC.

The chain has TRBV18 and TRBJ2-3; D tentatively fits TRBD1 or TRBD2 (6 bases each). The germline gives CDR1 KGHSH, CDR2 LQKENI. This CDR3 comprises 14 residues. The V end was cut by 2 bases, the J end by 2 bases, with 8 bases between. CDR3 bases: TGTGCCAGCTCACCAAGGGGGGACACAGATACGCAGTATTTT. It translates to CASSPRGDTDTQYF.

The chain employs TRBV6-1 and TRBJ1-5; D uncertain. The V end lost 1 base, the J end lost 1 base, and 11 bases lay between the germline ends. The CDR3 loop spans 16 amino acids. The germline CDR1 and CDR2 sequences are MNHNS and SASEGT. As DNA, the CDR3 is TGTGCCAGCAGTGAAGTCTCTCGAGGGAGCAATCAGCCCCAGCATTTT. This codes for CASSEVSRGSNQPQHF.

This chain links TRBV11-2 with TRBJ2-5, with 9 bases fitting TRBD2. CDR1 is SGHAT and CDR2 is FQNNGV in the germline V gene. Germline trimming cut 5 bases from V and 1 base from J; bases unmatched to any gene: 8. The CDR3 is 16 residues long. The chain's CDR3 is CASSLRLAEAQETQYF. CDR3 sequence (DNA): TGTGCCAGCAGCCTCCGACTAGCGGAGGCCCAAGAGACCCAGTACTTC.

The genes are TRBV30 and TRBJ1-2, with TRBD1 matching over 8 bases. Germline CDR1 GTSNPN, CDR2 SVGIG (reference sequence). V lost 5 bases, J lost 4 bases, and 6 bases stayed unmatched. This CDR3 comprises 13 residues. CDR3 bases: TGTGCCTGGGAGGACAGGGACAGCTATGGCTACACCTTC. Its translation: CAWEDRDSYGYTF.

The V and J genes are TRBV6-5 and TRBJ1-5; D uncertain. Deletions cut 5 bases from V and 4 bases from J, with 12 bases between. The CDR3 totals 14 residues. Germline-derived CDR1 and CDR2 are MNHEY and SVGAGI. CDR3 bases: TGTGCCAGCAGTGGGATGGCGGTTAATCAGCCCCAGCATTTT. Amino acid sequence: CASSGMAVNQPQHF.

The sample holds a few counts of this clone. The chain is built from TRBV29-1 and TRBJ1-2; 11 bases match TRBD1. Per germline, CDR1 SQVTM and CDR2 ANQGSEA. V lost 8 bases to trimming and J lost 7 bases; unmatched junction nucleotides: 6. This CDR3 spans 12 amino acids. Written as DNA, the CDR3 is TGCAGCTTTGGACAGGGGGCATCTGGCTACACCTTC. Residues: CSFGQGASGYTF.